This T cell receptor (beta chain) was captured by sequencing in a study of blood T cell repertoires in COVID-19. At the level of the study: The origin of the acute and convalescent COVID-19 samples was the United States, Italy and Spain. T cells, B-cell-depleted T cells, or PBMCs supplied cDNA or gDNA.

In this sample, this clone turned up once. The V and J ends lost 3 bases and 6 bases, in that order; junction bases with no gene match: 8. Germline values: CDR1 SGHTA, CDR2 FQGNSA. This CDR3 is 15 amino acids long. TCRdb keeps only in-frame clones here, not all; method: immunoSEQ multiplex PCR. The sample lists about 21,000 clones; approximately 90% were seen once. The material sequenced was peripheral blood. The receptor was derived from a man aged 70 or older with active COVID-19. The chain employs TRBV7-2 and TRBJ2-1, with TRBD2 matching over 7 bases. As DNA, the CDR3 is TGTGCCAGCAGCTTTGGGGGGGAGACGACCAATGAGCAGTTCTTC. This encodes CASSFGGETTNEQFF.